This T cell receptor (beta chain) was documented in a study of shared T cell receptors in the human thymus. Assay used: immunoSEQ multiplex PCR; TCRdb lists only in-frame clones, some missing. Of some 760,000 clones listed, roughly 88% are singletons. Germline CDR1 SGHRS, CDR2 YFSETQ. This CDR3 contains 14 residues. The V and J ends lost 4 bases and 5 bases respectively, with 15 bases between them. The same sample was also used in a study of human thymus T cells. That work states: From resections taken during corrective heart surgery, the thymus tissue was obtained. Both thymic and peripheral blood repertoires showed apparently biased V and J usage. Highly overlapping thymic repertoires in unrelated individuals were reported by related research.

This receptor was identified in a girl under three years old with a congenital heart defect. The V gene is TRBV5-1, the J gene TRBJ1-1; D unclear. The sequencing input was thymocytes. CDR3 in amino acids: CASSIPGEGTEAFF. CDR3 nucleotides: TGCGCCAGCAGCATCCCCGGGGAGGGAACTGAAGCTTTCTTT.